This T cell receptor beta chain comes out of a study of early T cells in non-severe SARS-CoV-2 infection. The table lists this clonotype with many counts. V lost 4 bases to trimming and J lost 6 bases; unmatched junction nucleotides: 10. CDR1 MNHNS and CDR2 SASEGT come from the germline V gene. The CDR3 runs 15 residues. Individual cDNA molecules were tagged with unique molecular identifiers. TCRdb analysed the 5' RACE reads with MiXCR anew, one entry per CDR3 protein. The table shows about 80,000 distinct CDR3 sequences, with 5% occurring only once. Specimen: whole blood, collected at baseline. The chain is built from TRBV6-1 and TRBJ1-2; 8 bases are shared with TRBD1. The receptor's source is an adult who was a healthcare worker with PCR-confirmed SARS-CoV-2 infection or an uninfected control (not recorded which). CDR3 bases: TGTGCCAGCAGTGGAGGACAGGGTTTAACTCATGGCTACACCTTC. Translation: CASSGGQGLTHGYTF.